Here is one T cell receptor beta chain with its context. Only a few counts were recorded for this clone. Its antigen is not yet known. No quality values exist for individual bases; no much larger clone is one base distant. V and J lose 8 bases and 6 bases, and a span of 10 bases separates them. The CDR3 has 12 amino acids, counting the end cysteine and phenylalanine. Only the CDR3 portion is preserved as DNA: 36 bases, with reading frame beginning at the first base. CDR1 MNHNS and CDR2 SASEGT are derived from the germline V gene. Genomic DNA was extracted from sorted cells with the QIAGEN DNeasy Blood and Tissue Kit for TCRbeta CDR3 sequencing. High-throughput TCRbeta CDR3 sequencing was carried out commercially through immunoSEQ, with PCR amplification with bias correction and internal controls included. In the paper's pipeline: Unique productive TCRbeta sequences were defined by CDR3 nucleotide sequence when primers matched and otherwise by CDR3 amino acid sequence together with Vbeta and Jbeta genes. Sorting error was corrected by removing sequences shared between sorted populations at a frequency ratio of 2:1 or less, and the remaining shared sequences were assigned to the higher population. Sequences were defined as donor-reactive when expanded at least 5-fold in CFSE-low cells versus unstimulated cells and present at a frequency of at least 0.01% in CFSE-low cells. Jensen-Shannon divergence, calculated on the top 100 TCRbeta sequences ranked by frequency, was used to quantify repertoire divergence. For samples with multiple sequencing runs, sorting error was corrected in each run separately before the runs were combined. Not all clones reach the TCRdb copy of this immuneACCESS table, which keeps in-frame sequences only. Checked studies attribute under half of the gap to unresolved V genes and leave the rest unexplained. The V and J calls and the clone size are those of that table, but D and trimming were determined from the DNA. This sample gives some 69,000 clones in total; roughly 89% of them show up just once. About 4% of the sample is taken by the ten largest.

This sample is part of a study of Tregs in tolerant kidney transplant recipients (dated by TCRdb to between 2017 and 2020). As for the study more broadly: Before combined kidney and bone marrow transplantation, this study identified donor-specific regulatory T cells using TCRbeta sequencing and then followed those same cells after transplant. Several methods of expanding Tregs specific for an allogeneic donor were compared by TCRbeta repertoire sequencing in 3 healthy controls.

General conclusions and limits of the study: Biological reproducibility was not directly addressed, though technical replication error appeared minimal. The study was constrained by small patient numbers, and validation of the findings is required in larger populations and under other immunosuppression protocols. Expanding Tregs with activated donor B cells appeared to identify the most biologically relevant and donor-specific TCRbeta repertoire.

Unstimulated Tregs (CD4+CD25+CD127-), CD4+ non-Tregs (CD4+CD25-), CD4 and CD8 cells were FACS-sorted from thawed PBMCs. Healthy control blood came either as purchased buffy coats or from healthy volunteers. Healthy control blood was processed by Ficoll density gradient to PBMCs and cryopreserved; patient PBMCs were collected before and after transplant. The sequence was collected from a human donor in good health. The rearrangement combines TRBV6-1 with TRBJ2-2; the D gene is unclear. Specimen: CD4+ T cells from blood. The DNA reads TGTGCCAGCCCTAGTGGTCCCGGGGAGCTGTTTTTT. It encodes CASPSGPGELFF.